The 17 T cell receptor beta chains presented below share a single source sample, sequenced in a study of Graves' ophthalmopathy and Graves' hyperthyroidism. Amplification from RNA transcripts yielded the TCR beta CDR3 regions. HTBI-primed RT-PCR formed the first round, and a multiplex PCR formed the second. TCRdb reanalysed the multiplex PCR reads using MiXCR and keeps one entry per CDR3 protein. The sample lists around 590,000 distinct CDR3 sequences; 35% to 40% were seen once. The sequenced sample was peripheral blood or thyroid tissue (not recorded which). These receptors were collected from an adult man with Graves' hyperthyroidism.

The V gene is TRBV6-5, the J gene TRBJ1-1, with a tentative D call TRBD1 (6 bases). The CDR3 spans 15 residues. Germline V lookup: CDR1 MNHEY, CDR2 SVGAGI. Trimming cost V 0 bases and J 7 bases, with 15 bases left between them. CDR3 in amino acids: CASSYSGGSTGEAFF. In DNA, the CDR3 is TGTGCCAGCAGTTACTCCGGGGGCTCCACCGGTGAAGCTTTCTTT.

This sequence joins TRBV19 and TRBJ1-2, with D tentatively TRBD1 (6 bases). The CDR3 has 11 amino acids. Germline lookup yields CDR1 LNHDA and CDR2 SQIVND (reference sequence). V was pared by 5 bases and J by 8 bases, with 9 bases between. The CDR3 spells CASSYRVGYTF. CDR3 DNA sequence: TGTGCCAGTAGTTACAGGGTGGGCTACACCTTC.

The V and J genes are TRBV28 and TRBJ1-1, with a possible D match to TRBD1 (6 bases). CDR1 MDHEN and CDR2 SYDVKM come from the germline V gene. The CDR3 runs to 15 residues. The V gene lost 10 bases and the J gene lost 5 bases, with 23 bases spanning the gap. This chain's CDR3 is CATTTRNRAGTEAFF. The CDR3 DNA sequence: TGTGCCACCACTACGCGTAACAGGGCTGGGACTGAAGCTTTCTTT.

The sample holds many counts of this clonotype. The chain combines TRBV2 with TRBJ2-7, with D perhaps TRBD1 or TRBD2 (5 bases each). This CDR3 has 12 residues. Germline V gene sequence: CDR1 SNHLY, CDR2 FYNNEI. The V end lost 10 bases, the J end lost 3 bases, and 13 bases lay between the germline ends. The CDR3 DNA reads TGTGCCACCGGGACGGGGATCTACGAGCAGTACTTC. This gives the protein CATGTGIYEQYF.

This clonotype was observed many times. The junction does not match germline at one end; this may be a read error. The gene calls are TRBV2 and TRBJ1-2; weak D call: TRBD1 (5 bases). This CDR3 spans 11 amino acids. CDR1 SNHLY and CDR2 FYNNEI come from the germline V gene. CDR3 sequence (DNA): TGTGCCAGCGGTGAGGGGTATGGCTACACCTTC. Its translation is CASGEGYGYTF.

The chain carries TRBV28 and TRBJ1-1; D may be TRBD1 (5 bases). This CDR3 is built from 18 residues. Trimming left V 3 bases short and J 1 base short, with 21 bases between. The V gene's germline CDR1 is MDHEN and CDR2 SYDVKM. CDR3 sequence (DNA): TGTGCCAGCAGTTTCCCGGCAGGGAGAGCGGTAACGAACACTGAAGCTTTCTTT. It yields the protein CASSFPAGRAVTNTEAFF.

This clonotype was counted at least ten times. The J gene is TRBJ2-2, the V gene TRBV20-1; D assignment may be TRBD1 or TRBD2 (5 bases each). The CDR3 is 15 amino acids. Germline CDR1 DFQATT, CDR2 SNEGSKA (reference sequence). Trimming cost V 5 bases and J 5 bases, with 18 bases left between them. In nucleotides, the CDR3 is TGCAGTGCTTCCACCGGGACCGTCGTGACCGGGGAGCTGTTTTTT. It translates to CSASTGTVVTGELFF.

For this clonotype: Given a much more abundant clone one base away, this may be a read error. The rearrangement joins TRBV7-9 to TRBJ1-3; D ambiguous. The CDR3 has 14 residues. Germline CDR1 and CDR2: SEHNR and FQNEAQ (reference sequence). Trimming removed 6 bases at V and 4 bases at J, with 13 bases between. CDR3 region: CASSHGAGGNTIYF. DNA for the CDR3: TGTGCCAGCAGTCACGGCGCAGGAGGAAACACCATATATTTT. Based on the CDR3 plus reference TRBV7-9 and TRBJ1-3, the full variable domain is DTGVSQNPRHKITKRGQNVTFRCDPISEHNRLYWYRQTLGQGPEFLTYFQNEAQLEKSRLLSDRFSAERPKGSFSTLEIQRTEQGDSAMYLCASSHGAGGNTIYFGEGSWLTVV.

With respect to this clonotype: A much larger clone differs from this one at a single base, so this may be a read error. The chain uses TRBV12-3 or TRBV12-4 and TRBJ2-7; 7 bases are a match to TRBD1. Germline trimming cut 7 bases from V and 0 bases from J; bases unmatched to any gene: 6. This CDR3 contains 14 residues. The DNA for the CDR3 is TGTGCCAGCACCCGGGACAGCTACTCCTACGAGCAGTACTTC. It codes for CASTRDSYSYEQYF.

This clonotype has only a few counts. In DNA, the CDR3 is TGTGCCAGCAGTTCCGGGACAGGACTACCCTATAATTCACCCCTCCACTTT. Translation gives CASSSGTGLPYNSPLHF. The V gene is TRBV6-5, the J gene TRBJ1-6; 8 bases align to TRBD1. Germline CDR1 reads MNHEY; CDR2 reads SVGAGI. This CDR3 has 17 amino acids. V trimming: 4 bases; J trimming: 2 bases; junction bases outside the gene matches: 7.

V gene TRBV29-1 combines with J gene TRBJ1-1; TRBD1 agrees at 7 bases. CDR1 and CDR2 from the germline V gene are SQVTM and ANQGSEA. This CDR3 comprises 12 residues. V trimming: 8 bases; J trimming: 1 base; junction bases outside the gene matches: 4. CDR3 bases: TGCAGCACCGGGACAGCGAACACTGAAGCTTTCTTT. Translating gives CSTGTANTEAFF.

DNA of the CDR3: TGTGCCAGCAGCACCTCGGGGGGTGGGGAGCTGTTTTTT. It codes for CASSTSGGGELFF. This chain joins TRBV7-6 and TRBJ2-2, with 7 bases fitting TRBD2. The CDR3 has 13 residues. Germline V gene lookup returns CDR1 SGHVS and CDR2 FNYEAQ. Trimming cost V 5 bases and J 8 bases; bases outside gene matches: 5.

The V and J genes are TRBV2 and TRBJ1-1; 9 positions agree with TRBD1. The CDR3 sequence is 15 residues long. The V gene's germline CDR1 is SNHLY and CDR2 FYNNEI. With 3 bases clipped from V and 4 bases from J, the junction kept 6 bases outside the gene matches. The CDR3 DNA is TGTGCCAGCAGTGACGTGACAGGGGGTATCACTGAAGCTTTCTTT. It yields the protein CASSDVTGGITEAFF.

V gene TRBV20-1 combines with J gene TRBJ2-5, with D perhaps assigned TRBD1 or TRBD2 (7 bases each). Germline V lookup: CDR1 DFQATT, CDR2 SNEGSKA (reference sequence). The CDR3 extends over 17 amino acids. Trimming cost V 7 bases and J 5 bases, with 29 bases left between them. The chain's CDR3 is CSVFRDSGVTVRETQYF. For the CDR3, the DNA is TGCAGTGTATTCCGGGACAGCGGGGTTACTGTGAGGGAGACCCAGTACTTC.

This clonotype was observed many times. V usage is TRBV29-1 and J usage is TRBJ1-1; D is undetermined. V lost 7 bases and J 3 bases, leaving 9 bases between the germline ends. This CDR3 is built from 11 residues. Per germline, CDR1 SQVTM and CDR2 ANQGSEA. In nucleotides, the CDR3 is TGCAGCGCGCGGGGTTACACTGAAGCTTTCTTT. This translates into CSARGYTEAFF.

This clonotype came up many times. The chain recombines TRBV20-1 with TRBJ2-7; D might be TRBD2 (5 bases). Germline assignment: CDR1 DFQATT and CDR2 SNEGSKA (reference sequence). V lost 6 bases, J lost 0 bases, and 12 bases lay in between. This CDR3 spans 13 amino acids. The CDR3 spells CSAAYSDSYEQYF. The CDR3 DNA reads as TGCAGTGCCGCCTATAGCGACTCCTACGAGCAGTACTTC.

Concerning this clonotype itself: A read error may explain this, as a much larger clone is one base away. V and J are TRBV5-1 and TRBJ1-2, with D perhaps matching TRBD1 (6 bases). V dropped 8 bases and J dropped 8 bases, with 31 bases sitting between them. Germline V lookup: CDR1 SGHRS, CDR2 YFSETQ. The CDR3 is 17 amino acids. The CDR3 protein is CARRRTGTSLRACGYTF. The CDR3 bases are TGCGCCAGAAGGCGAACCGGGACATCGCTTCGGGCTTGCGGCTACACCTTC.